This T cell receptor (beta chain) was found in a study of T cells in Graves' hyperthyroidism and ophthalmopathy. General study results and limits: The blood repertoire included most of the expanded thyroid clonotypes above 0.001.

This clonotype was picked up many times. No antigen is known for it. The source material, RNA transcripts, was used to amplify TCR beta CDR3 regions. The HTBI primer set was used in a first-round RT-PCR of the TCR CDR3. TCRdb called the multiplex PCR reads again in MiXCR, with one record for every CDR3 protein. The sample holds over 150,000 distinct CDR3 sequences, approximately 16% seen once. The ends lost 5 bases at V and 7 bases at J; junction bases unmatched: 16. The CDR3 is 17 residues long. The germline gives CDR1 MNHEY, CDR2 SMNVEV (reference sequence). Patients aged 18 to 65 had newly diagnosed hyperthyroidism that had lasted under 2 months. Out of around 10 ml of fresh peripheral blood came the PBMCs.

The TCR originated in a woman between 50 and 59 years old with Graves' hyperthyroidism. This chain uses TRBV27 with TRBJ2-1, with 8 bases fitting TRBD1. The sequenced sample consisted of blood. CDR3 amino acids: CASSLHARTGSGNEQFF. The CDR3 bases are TGTGCCAGCAGTCTACACGCTCGGACAGGGTCTGGTAATGAGCAGTTCTTC.